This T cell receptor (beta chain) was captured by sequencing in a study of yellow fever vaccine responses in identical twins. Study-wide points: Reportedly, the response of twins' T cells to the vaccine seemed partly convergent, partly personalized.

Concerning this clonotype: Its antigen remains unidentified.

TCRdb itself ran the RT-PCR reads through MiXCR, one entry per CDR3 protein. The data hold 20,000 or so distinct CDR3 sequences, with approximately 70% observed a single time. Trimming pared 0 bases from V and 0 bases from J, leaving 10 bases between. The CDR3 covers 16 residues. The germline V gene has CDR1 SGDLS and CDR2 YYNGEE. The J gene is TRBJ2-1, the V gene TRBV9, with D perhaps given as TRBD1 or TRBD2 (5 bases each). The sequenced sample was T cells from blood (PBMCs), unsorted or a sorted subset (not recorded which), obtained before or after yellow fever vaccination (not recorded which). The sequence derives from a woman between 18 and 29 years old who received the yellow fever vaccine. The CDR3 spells CASSVATRGSYNEQFF. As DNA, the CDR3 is TGTGCCAGCAGCGTAGCTACGAGGGGCTCCTACAATGAGCAGTTCTTC.